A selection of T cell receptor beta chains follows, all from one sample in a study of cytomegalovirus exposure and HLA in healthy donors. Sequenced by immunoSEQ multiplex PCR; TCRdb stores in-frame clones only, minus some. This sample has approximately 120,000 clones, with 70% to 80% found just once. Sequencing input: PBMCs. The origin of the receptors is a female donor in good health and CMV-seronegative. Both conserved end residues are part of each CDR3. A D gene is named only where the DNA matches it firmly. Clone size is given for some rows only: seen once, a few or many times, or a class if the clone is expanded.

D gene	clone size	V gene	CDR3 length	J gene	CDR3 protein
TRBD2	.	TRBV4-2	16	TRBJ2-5	CASSPRLAGRQETQYF
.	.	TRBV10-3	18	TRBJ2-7	CAISDPDRGVPTSYEQYF
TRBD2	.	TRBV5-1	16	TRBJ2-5	CASSHGLAGVRETQYF
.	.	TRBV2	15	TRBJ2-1	CASSEGTREYNEQFF
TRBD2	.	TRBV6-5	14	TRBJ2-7	CASSIIAGGDEQYF
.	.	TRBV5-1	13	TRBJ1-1	CASRKDGDTEAFF
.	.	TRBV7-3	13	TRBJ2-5	CASSLDYLETQYF
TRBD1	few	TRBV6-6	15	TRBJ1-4	CASSYRAGGNEKLFF
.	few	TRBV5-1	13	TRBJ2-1	CASSSVRGNEQFF
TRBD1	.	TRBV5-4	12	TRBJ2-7	CASSQQGTEQYF
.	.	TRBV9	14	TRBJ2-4	CASSVRGAGNIQYF
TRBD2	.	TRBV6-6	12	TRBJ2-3	CASGGAADTQYF
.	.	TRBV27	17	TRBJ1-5	CASSPDRRTYSNQPQHF
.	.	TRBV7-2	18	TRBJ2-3	CASSPRDLRGTSTDTQYF
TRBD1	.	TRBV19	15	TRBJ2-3	CASTQGDRSTDTQYF
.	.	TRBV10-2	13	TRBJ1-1	CASSIGGGTEAFF
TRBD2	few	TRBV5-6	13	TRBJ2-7	CASSSGGRDEQYF
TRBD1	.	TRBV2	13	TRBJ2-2	CASSGQGSGELFF
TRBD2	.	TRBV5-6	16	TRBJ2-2	CASSLLSGGAPGELFF
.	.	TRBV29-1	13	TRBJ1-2	CSVEFRGSNGYTF
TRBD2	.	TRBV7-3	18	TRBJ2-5	CASSLTAASGGVRETQYF
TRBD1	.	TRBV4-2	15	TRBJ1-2	CASSQAQTGDYGYTF
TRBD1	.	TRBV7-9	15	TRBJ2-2	CASSRGQGNTGELFF
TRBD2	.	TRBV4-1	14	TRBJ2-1	CASSLTSGDNEQFF
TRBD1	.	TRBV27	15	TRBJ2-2	CASSLLTGIAGELFF
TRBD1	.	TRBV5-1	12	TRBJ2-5	CASQGGRETQYF
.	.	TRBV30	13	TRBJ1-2	CAWAFGGNYGYTF
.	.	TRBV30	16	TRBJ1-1	CAWSVWGSPEHIEAFF
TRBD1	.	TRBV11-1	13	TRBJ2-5	CASSLGQGETQYF
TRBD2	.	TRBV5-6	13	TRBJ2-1	CASMRGAGNEQFF
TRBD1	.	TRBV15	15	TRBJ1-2	CATSRAGAGGAGYTF
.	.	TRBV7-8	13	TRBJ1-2	CASSLTTSYGYTF
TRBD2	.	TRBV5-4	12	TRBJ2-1	CAGGGSINEQFF
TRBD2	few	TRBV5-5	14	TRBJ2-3	CASLTSGDADTQYF
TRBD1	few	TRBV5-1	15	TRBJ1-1	CASSVGQNMNTEAFF
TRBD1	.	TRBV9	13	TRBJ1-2	CASSVGQGDGYTF
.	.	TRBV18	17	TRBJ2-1	CASSPGSIGIGGNEQFF
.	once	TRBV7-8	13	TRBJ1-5	CASSRGTGQPQHF